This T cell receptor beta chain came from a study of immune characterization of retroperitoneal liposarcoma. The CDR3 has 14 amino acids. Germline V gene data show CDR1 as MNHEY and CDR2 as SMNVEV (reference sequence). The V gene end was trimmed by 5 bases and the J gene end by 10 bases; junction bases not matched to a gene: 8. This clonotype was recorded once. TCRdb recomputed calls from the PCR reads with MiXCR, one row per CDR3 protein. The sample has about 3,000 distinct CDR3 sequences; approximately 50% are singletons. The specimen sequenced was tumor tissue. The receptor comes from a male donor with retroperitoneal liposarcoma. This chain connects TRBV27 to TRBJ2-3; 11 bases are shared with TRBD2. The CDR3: CASSPGTSGRSQYF. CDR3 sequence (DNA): TGTGCCAGCAGTCCCGGGACTAGCGGTCGATCGCAGTATTTT.